This record concerns one T cell receptor (beta chain) sequence. As the template, RNA transcripts were used to amplify TCR beta CDR3 regions. In the first round, RT-PCR was carried out with HTBI primers, and a multiplex PCR formed the second round. TCRdb called the multiplex PCR reads again in MiXCR, with one record for every CDR3 protein. This sample has 200,000 to 300,000 distinct CDR3 sequences, with about 46% found just once. Ophthalmopathy cases showed moderate-to-severe activity, scoring CAS ≥3 and NOSPECS ≥4, with duration under 3 months. Clinical symptoms, serum thyroxine, TRAb, thyroid ultrasound and orbital computed tomography determined diagnosis. Between the trimmed V and J ends, which lost 4 bases and 5 bases, there was a span of 17 bases. CDR1 and CDR2 (germline): SGHTA, FQGNSA. The CDR3 is made up of 15 amino acids. These data come from a study of Graves' ophthalmopathy and Graves' hyperthyroidism.

This clonotype originated in an adult man with Graves' ophthalmopathy. The chain uses TRBV7-2 and TRBJ2-5, with D perhaps being TRBD1 or TRBD2 (6 bases each). The specimen was peripheral blood. As DNA, the CDR3 is TGTGCCAGCAGCTCCAACAGGGACTCCTCCGAGACCCAGTACTTC. Encoded protein: CASSSNRDSSETQYF.